A single sample is the source of the 12 T cell receptor beta chains below, sequenced in a study of T cell changes during pregnancy in multiple sclerosis. TCRdb keeps only in-frame clones here, not all; method: immunoSEQ multiplex PCR. The sample shows approximately 43,000 clones, approximately 92% of them seen only once. The sequencing here drew on CD8+ T cells from peripheral blood mononuclear cells, taken after pregnancy. The receptors come from a female donor with multiple sclerosis, enrolled in a pregnancy study.

This clone turned up a few times. The rearrangement uses TRBV30 and TRBJ1-1, with D unclear. The CDR3 covers 12 residues. Trimming took off 4 bases at V and 6 bases at J, with 12 bases between the two ends. CDR1 is GTSNPN, CDR2 SVGIG, per germline (reference sequence). The CDR3 loop reads CAWTEGGAEAFF. DNA for the CDR3: TGTGCCTGGACGGAGGGTGGGGCTGAAGCTTTCTTT.

This chain uses TRBV4-3 with TRBJ1-3, with unresolved D. Germline V gives CDR1 LGHNA, CDR2 YSLEER. The CDR3 has 17 residues. V was trimmed by 4 bases and J by 0 bases, leaving 16 bases between them. The CDR3: CASSLSRFFVSGNTIYF. CDR3 in DNA: TGCGCCAGCAGCCTGTCACGGTTCTTCGTCTCTGGAAACACCATATATTTT.

The rearrangement joins TRBV5-4 to TRBJ2-7, with TRBD2 matching 9 bases. Germline V gives CDR1 SGHNT, CDR2 YYREEE (reference sequence). V shed 2 bases and J 0 bases; nucleotides not matched to a gene: 3. The CDR3 has 15 residues. Here the CDR3 reads CASSFRAGGSYEQYF. Written as DNA, the CDR3 is TGTGCCAGCAGCTTTAGAGCGGGGGGCTCCTACGAGCAGTACTTC.

The V call is TRBV29-1, the J call TRBJ1-1, with D hard to call. In germline, CDR1 is SQVTM, CDR2 ANQGSEA. This CDR3 contains 14 residues. V was shortened by 7 bases and J by 1 base, with 16 bases between the two germline ends. CDR3 sequence: CSGRLGGRNTEAFF. The CDR3 bases are TGCAGCGGGCGGCTGGGTGGTCGGAACACTGAAGCTTTCTTT.

The rearrangement joins TRBV9 to TRBJ1-4; a weak D match, TRBD1 (6 bases). V lost 0 bases to trimming and J lost 4 bases, with 16 bases between them. The CDR3 is made up of 17 amino acids. Germline-derived CDR1 and CDR2 are SGDLS and YYNGEE. The chain's CDR3 is CASSVEGTGLGNEKLFF. CDR3 nucleotide sequence: TGTGCCAGCAGCGTAGAGGGAACAGGGCTCGGTAATGAAAAACTGTTTTTT.

The genes are TRBV14 and TRBJ2-7; a possible D gene is TRBD1 (6 bases). The germline V gene has CDR1 SGHDN and CDR2 FVKESK. V shed 3 bases and J shed 1 base, with 7 bases lying between them. This CDR3 contains 13 residues. The CDR3 coding sequence is TGTGCCAGCAGCCACACAGGGTCCTACGAGCAGTACTTC. Residues: CASSHTGSYEQYF.

This clone was seen only once. V gene TRBV14 combines with J gene TRBJ1-1; D is undetermined. V lost 4 bases to trimming and J lost 6 bases, with 18 bases between them. The CDR3 has 15 amino acids. CDR1 SGHDN and CDR2 FVKESK come from the germline V gene. The chain's CDR3 is CASSPSGWESAEAFF. The CDR3 DNA reads TGTGCCAGCAGCCCAAGTGGTTGGGAGAGCGCTGAAGCTTTCTTT.

V and J are TRBV29-1 and TRBJ1-2, with 7 bases fitting TRBD1. The CDR3 is 13 amino acids. Germline values: CDR1 SQVTM, CDR2 ANQGSEA. V lost 1 base, J lost 4 bases, and 3 bases stayed unmatched. As DNA, the CDR3 is TGCAGCGTTGAAGGCCACAGGGGCTATGGCTACACCTTC. It codes for CSVEGHRGYGYTF.

The CDR3 region has the DNA TGTGCCAGCAGCCTCGGGGGGGACTATGGCTACACCTTC. Protein product: CASSLGGDYGYTF. The chain joins TRBV13 to TRBJ1-2; a possible D gene is TRBD1 (5 bases). This CDR3 has 13 residues. V was shortened by 5 bases and J by 3 bases, with 10 bases between the two germline ends. Germline CDR1 PRHDT, CDR2 FYEKMQ (reference sequence).

The chain links TRBV27 to TRBJ2-2; 12 nucleotides align to TRBD2. This CDR3 has 15 residues. J was trimmed by 5 bases and V by 5 bases; bases with no gene match: 3. Germline loops: CDR1 MNHEY, CDR2 SMNVEV (reference sequence). CDR3 sequence reads: CASSGLAGRTGELFF. The CDR3 coding sequence is TGTGCCAGCAGTGGACTAGCGGGACGTACCGGGGAGCTGTTTTTT.

The chain carries TRBV7-9 and TRBJ2-3; 8 nucleotides match TRBD2. The ends lost 6 bases at V and 5 bases at J; junction bases unmatched: 16. The length of the CDR3 is 17 residues. The germline V gene has CDR1 SEHNR and CDR2 FQNEAQ (reference sequence). The CDR3 bases are TGTGCCAGCAGGGGGATAGGAAGCGGGGGCCTTCGAGATACGCAGTATTTT. This encodes CASRGIGSGGLRDTQYF.

The CDR3 nucleotides are TGTGCCAGTAGTATAGATCTCGGGACAATCTCCTACGAGCAGTACTTC. Its translation is CASSIDLGTISYEQYF. The rearrangement links TRBV19 to TRBJ2-7; TRBD1 is a possible D gene (6 bases). The germline V gene has CDR1 LNHDA and CDR2 SQIVND (reference sequence). The CDR3 is 16 amino acids. Trimming removed 0 bases at V and 0 bases at J, with 12 bases between.